The present TCR beta chain was sequenced within a study of shared clonotypes between healthy human individuals. Study results and limitations: The study generally estimated greater richness for naive than memory subsets. It was the non-shared clonotypes that had lower generation probabilities than clonotypes shared by all four donors. It was only blood that was sampled, and tissue repertoires likely differ. Having only a few donors restricted how much genetic and exposure-history diversity was captured.

J gave up 11 bases and V 1 base, and 10 bases lay outside the gene matches. Germline V gene data show CDR1 as LGHNA and CDR2 as YNFKEQ. The CDR3 consists of 15 residues. This clone has a count of ten or more. The antigen is undetermined. Clones were sequenced by immunoSEQ multiplex PCR, and TCRdb holds only the in-frame ones, with some missing. The data contain roughly 760,000 clones, roughly 70% of them singletons. The chain links TRBV4-2 to TRBJ1-4; 7 nucleotides align to TRBD1. Input material: memory CD4+ T cells sorted from blood. Stated subset: CD45RA-negative fraction. The sequence derives from a woman aged 25 to 45 in good health. CDR3 in amino acids: CASSQGDSDLGKLFF. The DNA of the CDR3 is TGTGCCAGCAGCCAAGGGGACAGTGACCTTGGTAAACTGTTTTTT.